The rows below give T cell receptor beta chains drawn from one sample of a study of T cell responses to AZD1222 COVID-19 vaccine. Here immunoSEQ multiplex PCR was the method, and the copy in TCRdb shows in-frame clones only, minus some. The sample holds 130,000 or so clones, roughly 90% seen once. This sample comprised peripheral blood, obtained 28 days after the second AZD1222 dose. All receptors derive from an adult who received the AZD1222 COVID-19 vaccine. Each CDR3 is given with its conserved first and last residue. A D gene is named only where the DNA matches it firmly. Clone size is not always given. Where it is, it says once, few, many or a class for expanded clones.

d_call	v_call	j_call	clone_size	cdr3_nt	cdr3_aa
-	TRBV15	TRBJ2-2	-	TGTGCCACCAGCAGAGGGAGATCCTACACCGGGGAGCTGTTTTTT	CATSRGRSYTGELFF
-	TRBV30	TRBJ1-1	once	TGTGCCTGGCGAATAACAGGGCTGGGCACTGAAGCTTTCTTT	CAWRITGLGTEAFF
-	TRBV30	TRBJ1-6	-	TGTGCCTGGAGCCGGGCAGCTGGGAATTCACCCCTCCACTTT	CAWSRAAGNSPLHF
TRBD1	TRBV27	TRBJ2-7	-	TGTGCCAGCAGCCCAAACCGGGACAGGGGGCTCGGGCAGTACTTC	CASSPNRDRGLGQYF
-	TRBV11-1	TRBJ1-2	-	TGTGCCAGCAGCCCGACTCGCACCTATGGCTACACCTTC	CASSPTRTYGYTF
-	TRBV2	TRBJ1-1	-	TGTGCCAGCAGCAGGAACACTGAAGCTTTCTTT	CASSRNTEAFF
-	TRBV6-4	TRBJ2-2	-	TGTGCCAGCAAAACCATGACAGAGGGAAAAATGTACACCGGGGAGCTGTTTTTT	CASKTMTEGKMYTGELFF
TRBD1	TRBV6-1	TRBJ2-2	-	TGTGCCAGCAGTGAGACAGGGGATACCGGGGAGCTGTTTTTT	CASSETGDTGELFF
-	TRBV4-2	TRBJ1-4	-	TGTGCCAGCAGCCAAGAACGGTCAGGGAGGGGGGAAAAACTGTTTTTT	CASSQERSGRGEKLFF
TRBD2	TRBV18	TRBJ2-7	-	TGTGCCAGCTCACCACCGGCGGGAGGGCCTTACGAGCAGTACTTC	CASSPPAGGPYEQYF
TRBD1	TRBV27	TRBJ2-7	-	TGTGCCAGCAGTAACAGGGGGCTCTACGAGCAGTACTTC	CASSNRGLYEQYF
-	TRBV14	TRBJ2-5	-	TGTGCCAGCAGCCAAGATGCAGCTTGGCCGATGACCCAGTACTTC	CASSQDAAWPMTQYF
-	TRBV13	TRBJ2-7	once	TGTGCCAGCAGCTTAGGTCTAGTTCTAGGGGAGTACGAGCAGTACTTC	CASSLGLVLGEYEQYF
TRBD1	TRBV5-6	TRBJ2-7	-	TGTGCCAGCAGCGCGACTCCCGGGACAGGGGACACCTACGAGCAGTACTTC	CASSATPGTGDTYEQYF
-	TRBV9	TRBJ1-4	-	TGTGCCAGCAGCCCCGAGGCCAGACTTAATGAAAAACTGTTTTTT	CASSPEARLNEKLFF
TRBD1	TRBV2	TRBJ1-2	-	TGTGCCAGCAGTGACAGGACAGGGGGCCTAGGCTACACCTTC	CASSDRTGGLGYTF
-	TRBV21-1	TRBJ2-5	-	TGTGCCAGCAGCCCCAAGGGCGGGGTTGAGGAGACCCAGTACTTC	CASSPKGGVEETQYF
-	TRBV7-8	TRBJ2-5	once	TGTGCCAGCAGCTTAAGCCTGGGGGAGACCCAGTACTTC	CASSLSLGETQYF
TRBD2	TRBV7-9	TRBJ2-5	-	TGTGCCAGCAGCCCCAGGGGGAGGGAAGCTAGCGGGAGGCGGGAGACCCAGTACTTC	CASSPRGREASGRRETQYF
-	TRBV3-1/TRBV3-2	TRBJ1-2	-	TGTGCCAGCAGCCAAGATTCATCAGGCGGTTACGCCTTC	CASSQDSSGGYAF
TRBD2	TRBV7-2	TRBJ2-1	-	TGTGCCAGCAGCCGGACTAGCGGGACGAATGAGCAGTTCTTC	CASSRTSGTNEQFF
-	TRBV4-2	TRBJ2-3	-	TGTGCCAGCAGCCAATTTAGTGCCACAGATACGCAGTATTTT	CASSQFSATDTQYF
-	TRBV9	TRBJ2-1	-	TGTGCCAGCAGCGTAGCAAACAATTACAATGAGCAGTTCTTC	CASSVANNYNEQFF
TRBD1	TRBV5-1	TRBJ1-1	-	TGCGCCAGCAGGCCACAGGGGGCGTCTCCTGAAGCTTTCTTT	CASRPQGASPEAFF
TRBD1	TRBV5-4	TRBJ1-6	-	TGTGCCAGCAGCCCCGGACAGGGCTCATCGAATTCACCCCTCCACTTT	CASSPGQGSSNSPLHF
-	TRBV6-5	TRBJ1-3	-	TGTGCCAGTCTTTTTGGAAACACCATATATTTT	CASLFGNTIYF
TRBD1	TRBV30	TRBJ1-5	-	TGTGCCTGGAGTACCGGGACAGTTGAGCAGCCCCAGCATTTT	CAWSTGTVEQPQHF
-	TRBV7-3	TRBJ2-2	-	TGTGCCAGCAGCTTAAGAGGAGACGCCGGGGAGCTGTTTTTT	CASSLRGDAGELFF
TRBD1	TRBV5-1	TRBJ2-2	-	TGCGCCAGCAGACTAGGACAGGGGAGCACCGGGGAGCTGTTTTTT	CASRLGQGSTGELFF
TRBD1	TRBV12-5	TRBJ1-5	-	TGTGCTAGTGGTTTGGACCCCGGGACAGGGAGAATCAATCAGCCCCAGCATTTT	CASGLDPGTGRINQPQHF
TRBD2	TRBV4-1	TRBJ2-2	-	TGCGCCAGCAGCCGTGACAGGACTAGCGGGGGGAACACCGGGGAGCTGTTTTTT	CASSRDRTSGGNTGELFF
TRBD1	TRBV5-4	TRBJ2-1	-	TGTGCCAGCAGAAACAACCGGGACAGGGGGATCAATGAGCAGTTCTTC	CASRNNRDRGINEQFF
TRBD1	TRBV7-3	TRBJ1-2	-	TGTGCCAGCAGCTTGGGACAGGGGTATGGCTACACCTTC	CASSLGQGYGYTF
-	TRBV6-5	TRBJ2-3	few	TGTGCCGGCCGGGACAGCGGGGTCACAGATACGCAGTATTTT	CAGRDSGVTDTQYF
-	TRBV19	TRBJ2-7	-	TGTGCCACTCGGACTGCCCTACGCAACGAGCAGTACTTC	CATRTALRNEQYF
TRBD1	TRBV3-1/TRBV3-2	TRBJ1-4	-	TGTGCCAGCAGCCAAAGGGGGACAGGTAATGAAAAACTGTTTTTT	CASSQRGTGNEKLFF
-	TRBV6-5	TRBJ2-3	-	TGTGCCAGCAGATTAGCGCCCAGCACAGATACGCAGTATTTT	CASRLAPSTDTQYF